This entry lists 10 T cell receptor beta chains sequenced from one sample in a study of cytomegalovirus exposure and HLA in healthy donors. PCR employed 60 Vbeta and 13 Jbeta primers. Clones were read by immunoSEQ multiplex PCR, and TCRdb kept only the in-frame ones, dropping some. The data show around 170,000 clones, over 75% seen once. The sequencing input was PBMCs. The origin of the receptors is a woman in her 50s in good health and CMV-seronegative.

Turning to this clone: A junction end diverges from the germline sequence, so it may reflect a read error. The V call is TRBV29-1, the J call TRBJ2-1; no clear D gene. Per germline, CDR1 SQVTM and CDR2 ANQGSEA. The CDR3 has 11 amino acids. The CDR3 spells CSVEYYTEQFF. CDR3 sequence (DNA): TGCAGCGTTGAATACTACACTGAGCAGTTCTTC.

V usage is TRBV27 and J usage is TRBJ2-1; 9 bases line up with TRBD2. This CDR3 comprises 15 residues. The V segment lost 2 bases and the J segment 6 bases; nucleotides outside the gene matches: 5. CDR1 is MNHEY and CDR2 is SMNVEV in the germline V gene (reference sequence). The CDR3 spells CASSLTAGGRNEQFF. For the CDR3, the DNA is TGTGCCAGCAGTTTAACGGCGGGAGGGCGCAATGAGCAGTTCTTC.

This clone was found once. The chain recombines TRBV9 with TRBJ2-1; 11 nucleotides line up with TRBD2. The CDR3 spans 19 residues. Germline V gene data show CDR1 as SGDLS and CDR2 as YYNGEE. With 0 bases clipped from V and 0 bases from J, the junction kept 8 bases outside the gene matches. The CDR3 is CASSVGLETSGNSYNEQFF. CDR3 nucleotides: TGTGCCAGCAGCGTAGGGTTGGAGACTAGCGGGAACTCCTACAATGAGCAGTTCTTC.

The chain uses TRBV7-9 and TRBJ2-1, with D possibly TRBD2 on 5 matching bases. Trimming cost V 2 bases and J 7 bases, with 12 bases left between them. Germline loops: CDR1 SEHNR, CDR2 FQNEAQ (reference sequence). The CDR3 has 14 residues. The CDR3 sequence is CASSLYGELNEQFF. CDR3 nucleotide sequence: TGTGCCAGCAGCTTATACGGGGAACTAAATGAGCAGTTCTTC.

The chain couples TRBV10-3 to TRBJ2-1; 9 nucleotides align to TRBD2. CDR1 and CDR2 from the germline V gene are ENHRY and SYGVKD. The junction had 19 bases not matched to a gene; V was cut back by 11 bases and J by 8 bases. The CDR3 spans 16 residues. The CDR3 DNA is TGTGCCCCGGGAAGCGGGAGGCCCTACCTCCCACATGAGCAGTTCTTC. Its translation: CAPGSGRPYLPHEQFF.

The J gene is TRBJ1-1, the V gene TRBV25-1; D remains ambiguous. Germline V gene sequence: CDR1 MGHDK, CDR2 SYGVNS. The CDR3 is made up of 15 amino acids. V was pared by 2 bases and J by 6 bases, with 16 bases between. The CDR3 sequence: CASSEERPSNAEAFF. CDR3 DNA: TGTGCCAGCAGTGAAGAGAGGCCATCTAACGCTGAAGCTTTCTTT.

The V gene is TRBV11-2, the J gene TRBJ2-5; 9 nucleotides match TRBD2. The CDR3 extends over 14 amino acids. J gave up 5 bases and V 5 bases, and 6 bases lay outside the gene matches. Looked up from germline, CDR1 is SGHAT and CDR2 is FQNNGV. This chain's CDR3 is CASSLSGSGETQYF. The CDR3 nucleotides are TGTGCCAGCAGCCTTAGCGGGAGCGGGGAGACCCAGTACTTC.

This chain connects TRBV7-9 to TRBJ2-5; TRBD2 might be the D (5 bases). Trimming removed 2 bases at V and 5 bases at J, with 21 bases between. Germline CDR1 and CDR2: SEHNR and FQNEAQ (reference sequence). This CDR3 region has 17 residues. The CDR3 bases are TGTGCCAGCAGCTTATCCTCCAGAGGGTACTACCGGGAGACCCAGTACTTC. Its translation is CASSLSSRGYYRETQYF.

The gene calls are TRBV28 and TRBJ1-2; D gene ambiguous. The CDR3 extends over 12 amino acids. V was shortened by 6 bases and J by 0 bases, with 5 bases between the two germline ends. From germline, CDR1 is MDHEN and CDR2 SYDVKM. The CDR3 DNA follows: TGTGCCAGCAGGGCGGCTAACTATGGCTACACCTTC. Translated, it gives CASRAANYGYTF.

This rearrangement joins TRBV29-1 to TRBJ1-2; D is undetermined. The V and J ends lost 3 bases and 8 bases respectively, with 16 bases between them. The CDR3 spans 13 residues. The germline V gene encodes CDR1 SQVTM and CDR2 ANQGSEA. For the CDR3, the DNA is TGCAGCGTTGACGGGTTTGGATCGGAAGGCTACACCTTC. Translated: CSVDGFGSEGYTF.